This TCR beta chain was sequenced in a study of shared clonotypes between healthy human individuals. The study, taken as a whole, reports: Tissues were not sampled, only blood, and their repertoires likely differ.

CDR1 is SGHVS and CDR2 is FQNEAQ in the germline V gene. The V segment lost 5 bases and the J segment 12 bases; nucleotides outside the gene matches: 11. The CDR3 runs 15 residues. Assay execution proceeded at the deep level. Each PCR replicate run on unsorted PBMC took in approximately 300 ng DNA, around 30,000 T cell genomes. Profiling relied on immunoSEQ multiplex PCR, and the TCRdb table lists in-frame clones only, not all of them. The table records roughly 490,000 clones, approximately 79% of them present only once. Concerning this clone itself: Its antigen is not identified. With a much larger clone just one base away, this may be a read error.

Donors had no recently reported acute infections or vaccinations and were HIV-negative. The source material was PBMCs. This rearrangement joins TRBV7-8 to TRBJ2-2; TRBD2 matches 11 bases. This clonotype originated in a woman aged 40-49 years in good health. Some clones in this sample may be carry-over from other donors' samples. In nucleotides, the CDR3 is TGTGCCAGCAGCGCCGGGGGACTAGCGGCTTGGAAGCTGTTTTTT. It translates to CASSAGGLAAWKLFF.